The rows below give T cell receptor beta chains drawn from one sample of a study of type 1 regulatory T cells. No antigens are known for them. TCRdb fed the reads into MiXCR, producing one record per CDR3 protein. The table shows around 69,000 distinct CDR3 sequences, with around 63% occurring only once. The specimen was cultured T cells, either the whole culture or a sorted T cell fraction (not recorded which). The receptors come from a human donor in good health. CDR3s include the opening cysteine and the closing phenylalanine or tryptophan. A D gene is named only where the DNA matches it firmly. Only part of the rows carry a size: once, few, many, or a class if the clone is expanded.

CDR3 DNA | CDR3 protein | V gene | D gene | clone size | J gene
TGTGCCAGCAGCTTCGACACACGGGCAGACTATGGCTACACCTTC | CASSFDTRADYGYTF | TRBV7-8 | NA | NA | TRBJ1-2
TGTGCCAGCAGTTCAAGACTAGCGGGAAAGGGTGAGCAGTTCTTC | CASSSRLAGKGEQFF | TRBV12-3/TRBV12-4 | TRBD2 | NA | TRBJ2-1
TGCAGCACCAGGACAGGGGGCGGAGGCACTGAAGCTTTCTTT | CSTRTGGGGTEAFF | TRBV29-1 | TRBD1 | NA | TRBJ1-1
TGTGCCAGCAGTGTGTCAGGGGCGCAAGCCGGGGAGCTGTTTTTT | CASSVSGAQAGELFF | TRBV2 | NA | few | TRBJ2-2
TGTGCCAGCAAGCGGACTAGCCTAAATGAGCAGTTCTTC | CASKRTSLNEQFF | TRBV28 | TRBD2 | NA | TRBJ2-1
TGTGCCAGCAGTTTAGCATCTAGCGGGAGAGTTTATGAGCAGTTCTTC | CASSLASSGRVYEQFF | TRBV12-3/TRBV12-4 | TRBD2 | NA | TRBJ2-1
TGCGCCAGCAGCTTAGTTCAGGGGAACACTGAAGCTTTCTTT | CASSLVQGNTEAFF | TRBV5-1 | NA | NA | TRBJ1-1
TGCAGTGCTAGAGTTAGTTCGGGGGCTTGGGACACTGAAGCTTTCTTT | CSARVSSGAWDTEAFF | TRBV20-1 | NA | NA | TRBJ1-1
TGTGCCAGCAGCTTAGTGGGTAGCCTGGATACGCAGTATTTT | CASSLVGSLDTQYF | TRBV7-9 | NA | NA | TRBJ2-3
TGTGCCAGCAGCACTATGGGGAATGAGCAGTTCTTC | CASSTMGNEQFF | TRBV7-6 | NA | NA | TRBJ2-1
TGTGCCAGCAGCTTAGGCTCCAGCGGGAGTACCGGGGAGCTGTTTTTT | CASSLGSSGSTGELFF | TRBV7-6 | TRBD2 | NA | TRBJ2-2
TGTGCCAGCAGTGCTTACAGGGGTAACACTGAAGCTTTCTTT | CASSAYRGNTEAFF | TRBV6-1 | TRBD1 | NA | TRBJ1-1
TGTGCCAGCAGTTTGAGGCCCCAGGGGGTCGGGGAGCTGTTTTTT | CASSLRPQGVGELFF | TRBV6-2/TRBV6-3 | TRBD1 | few | TRBJ2-2
TGTGCCAGCAGTAACCAGCCTAGCGGTACCTACGAGCAGTACTTC | CASSNQPSGTYEQYF | TRBV6-5 | TRBD2 | NA | TRBJ2-7
TGCGCCAGCAGCTTGGAGGGAATAGCCAAAAACATTCAGTACTTC | CASSLEGIAKNIQYF | TRBV5-1 | NA | few | TRBJ2-4
TGTGCCAGTAGTATCAGGTTACTCGCGAACACCGGGGAGCTGTTTTTT | CASSIRLLANTGELFF | TRBV19 | NA | NA | TRBJ2-2
TGTGCCAGCAGCAAGCCTGTGGGCGAGGACAGGGTAAAAGAGGGGTCTGGGGCCAACGTCCTGACTTTC | CASSKPVGEDRVKEGSGANVLTF | TRBV7-2 | TRBD1 | NA | TRBJ2-6
TGCGCCAGCAGCCAAGATGGTAATAGCGGGGACCCCTACGAGCAGTACTTC | CASSQDGNSGDPYEQYF | TRBV4-1 | TRBD2 | NA | TRBJ2-7